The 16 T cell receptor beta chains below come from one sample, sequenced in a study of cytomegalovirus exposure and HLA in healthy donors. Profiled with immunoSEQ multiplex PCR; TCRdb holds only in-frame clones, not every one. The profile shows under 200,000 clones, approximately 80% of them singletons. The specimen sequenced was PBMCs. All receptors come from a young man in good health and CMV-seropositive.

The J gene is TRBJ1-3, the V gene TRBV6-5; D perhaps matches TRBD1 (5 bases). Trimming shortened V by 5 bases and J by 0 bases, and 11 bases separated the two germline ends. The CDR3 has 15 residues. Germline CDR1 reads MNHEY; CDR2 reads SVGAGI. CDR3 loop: CASSRPGNSGNTIYF. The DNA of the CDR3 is TGTGCCAGCAGTCGCCCAGGGAACTCTGGAAACACCATATATTTT.

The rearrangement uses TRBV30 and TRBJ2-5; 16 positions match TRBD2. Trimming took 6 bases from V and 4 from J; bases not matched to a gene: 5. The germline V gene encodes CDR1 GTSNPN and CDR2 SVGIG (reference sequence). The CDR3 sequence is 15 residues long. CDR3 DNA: TGTGCCTGTACGGGGACTAGCGGGAGGGGAGAGACCCAGTACTTC. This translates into CACTGTSGRGETQYF.

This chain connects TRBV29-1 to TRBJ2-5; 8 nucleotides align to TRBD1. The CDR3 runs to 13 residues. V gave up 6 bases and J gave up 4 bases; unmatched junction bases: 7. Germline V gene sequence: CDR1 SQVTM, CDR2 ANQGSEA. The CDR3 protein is CSVGGQVGETQYF. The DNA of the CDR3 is TGCAGCGTGGGGGGACAGGTAGGAGAGACCCAGTACTTC.

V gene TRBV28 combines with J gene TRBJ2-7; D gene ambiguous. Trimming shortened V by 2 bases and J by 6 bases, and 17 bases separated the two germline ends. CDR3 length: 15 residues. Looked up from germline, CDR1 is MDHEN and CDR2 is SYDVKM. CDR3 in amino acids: CASSLMLQLRSEQYF. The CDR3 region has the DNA TGTGCCAGCAGTTTAATGCTTCAACTACGGAGCGAGCAGTACTTC. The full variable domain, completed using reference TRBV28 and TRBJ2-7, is DVKVTQSSRYLVKRTGEKVFLECVQDMDHENMFWYRQDPGLGLRLIYFSYDVKMKEKGDIPEGYSVSREKKERFSLILESASTNQTSMYLCASSLMLQLRSEQYFGPGTRLTVT.

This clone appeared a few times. CDR3 sequence: CASSFTWNTEAFF. DNA for the CDR3: TGTGCCAGCAGCTTCACATGGAACACTGAAGCTTTCTTT. The chain has TRBV7-2 and TRBJ1-1; D ambiguous. Germline loops: CDR1 SGHTA, CDR2 FQGNSA. V lost 3 bases to trimming and J lost 1 base, with 6 bases between them. The CDR3 is 13 residues long.

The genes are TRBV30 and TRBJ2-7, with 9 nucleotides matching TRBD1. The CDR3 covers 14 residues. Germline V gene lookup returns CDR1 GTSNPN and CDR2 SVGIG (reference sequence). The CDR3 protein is CAFSRDRDSYEQYF. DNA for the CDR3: TGTGCTTTTTCCCGGGACAGGGACTCCTACGAGCAGTACTTC.

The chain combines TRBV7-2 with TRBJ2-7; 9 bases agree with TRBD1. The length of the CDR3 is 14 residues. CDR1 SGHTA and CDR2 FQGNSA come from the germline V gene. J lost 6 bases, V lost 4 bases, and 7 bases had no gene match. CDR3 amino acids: CASSSGTGTSEQYF. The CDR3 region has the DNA TGTGCCAGCAGCTCCGGGACAGGGACGTCCGAGCAGTACTTC.

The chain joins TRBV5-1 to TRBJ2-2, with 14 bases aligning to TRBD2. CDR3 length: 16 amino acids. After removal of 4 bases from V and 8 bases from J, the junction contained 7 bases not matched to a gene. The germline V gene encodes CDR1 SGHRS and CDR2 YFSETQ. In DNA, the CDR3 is TGCGCCAGCAGCCCCGGACTAGCGGGAGGCCTTGGGGAGCTGTTTTTT. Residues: CASSPGLAGGLGELFF.

The CDR3 loop reads CASSLRGTSVDTQYF. The CDR3 DNA follows: TGCGCCAGCAGCTTACGAGGGACTAGCGTAGATACGCAGTATTTT. The rearrangement uses TRBV5-1 and TRBJ2-3, with TRBD2 identical over 10 bases. Germline loops: CDR1 SGHRS, CDR2 YFSETQ. V was clipped by 2 bases and J by 5 bases; unmatched bases: 5. The CDR3 has 15 residues.

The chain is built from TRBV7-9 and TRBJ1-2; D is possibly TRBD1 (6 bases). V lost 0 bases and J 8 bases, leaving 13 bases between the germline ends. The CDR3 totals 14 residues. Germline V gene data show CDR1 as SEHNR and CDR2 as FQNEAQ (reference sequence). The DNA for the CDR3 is TGTGCCAGCAGCTTAGCGGGGCAGGGGAGCGGCTACACCTTC. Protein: CASSLAGQGSGYTF.

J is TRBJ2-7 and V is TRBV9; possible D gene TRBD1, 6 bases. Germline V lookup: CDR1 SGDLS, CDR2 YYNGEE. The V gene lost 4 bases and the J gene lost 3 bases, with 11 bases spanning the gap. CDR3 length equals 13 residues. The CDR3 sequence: CASSTVGGYEQYF. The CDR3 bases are TGTGCCAGCAGCACCGTAGGGGGCTACGAGCAGTACTTC.

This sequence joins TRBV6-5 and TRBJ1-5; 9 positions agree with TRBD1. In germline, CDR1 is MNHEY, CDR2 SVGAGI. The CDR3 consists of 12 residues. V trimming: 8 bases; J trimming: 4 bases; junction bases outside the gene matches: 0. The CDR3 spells CASGQGNQPQHF. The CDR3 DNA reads TGTGCCAGCGGACAGGGGAATCAGCCCCAGCATTTT.

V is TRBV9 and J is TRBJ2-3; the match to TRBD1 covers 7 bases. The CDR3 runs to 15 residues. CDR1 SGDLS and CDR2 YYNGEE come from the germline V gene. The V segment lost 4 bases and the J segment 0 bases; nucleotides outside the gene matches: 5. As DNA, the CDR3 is TGTGCCAGCAGCCGCGGACAGGATAGCACAGATACGCAGTATTTT. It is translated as CASSRGQDSTDTQYF.

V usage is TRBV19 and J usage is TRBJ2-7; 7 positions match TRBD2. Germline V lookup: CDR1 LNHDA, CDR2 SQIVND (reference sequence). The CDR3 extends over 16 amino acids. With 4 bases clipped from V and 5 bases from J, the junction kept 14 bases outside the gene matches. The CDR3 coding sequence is TGTGCCAGTAGTACCCAGGGAGGGGTTCTTCTGAACGAGCAGTACTTC. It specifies CASSTQGGVLLNEQYF.

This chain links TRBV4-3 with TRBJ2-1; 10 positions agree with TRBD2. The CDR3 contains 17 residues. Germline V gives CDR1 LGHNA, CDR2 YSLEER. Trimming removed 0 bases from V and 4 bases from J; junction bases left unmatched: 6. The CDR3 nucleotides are TGCGCCAGCAGCCAAGATTTTCGGACTAGCGGATACAATGAGCAGTTCTTC. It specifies CASSQDFRTSGYNEQFF.

The DNA of the CDR3 is TGTGCCTGGAGTGGCGCTACAGGGGGTGCGGCAGATACGCAGTATTTT. This codes for CAWSGATGGAADTQYF. The chain recombines TRBV30 with TRBJ2-3; 8 bases map to TRBD1. CDR3 length equals 16 residues. Trimming at V came to 1 base and at J to 4 bases, leaving 10 bases not matched to a gene. Germline V lookup: CDR1 GTSNPN, CDR2 SVGIG (reference sequence). Full variable domain (outside the CDR3, taken from reference TRBV30 and TRBJ2-3): SQTIHQWPATLVQPVGSPLSLECTVEGTSNPNLYWYRQAAGRGLQLLFYSVGIGQISSEVPQNLSASRPQDRQFILSSKKLLLSDSGFYLCAWSGATGGAADTQYFGPGTRLTVL.